This T cell receptor (beta chain) appears in the sequencing data of a study of CD8+CD57+ T cells in acquired aplastic anemia. This clonotype was detected ten times or more. The CDR3 length is 16 residues. Germline V CDR1 and CDR2: SGHRS, YFSETQ. J gave up 9 bases and V 4 bases, and 11 bases lay outside the gene matches. The study profiled TCR beta VDJ and CDR3 using genomic DNA as template. TCRdb reprocessed the reads via MiXCR and lists one record per CDR3 protein. The sample contains some 190,000 distinct CDR3 sequences, around half of which appear only once. The specimen sequenced was sorted CD4+, CD8+, or CD8+CD57+ T cells (not recorded which) from PBMCs. The chain carries TRBV5-1 and TRBJ2-3; 13 positions match TRBD2. The origin of this receptor is a human donor in good health. CDR3 sequence (DNA): TGCGCCAGCAGCCCAGGGGCCGGACTAGCGGGAGACACGCAGTATTTT. This codes for CASSPGAGLAGDTQYF.